What follows are 21 T cell receptor beta chains derived from one specimen sequenced in a study of vaccination effects on CD4 cells after COVID-19. Culture lasted about ten days before CD4+ T cell isolation. Everyone in the study got two shots of either the BNT162b2 or mRNA-1273 vaccine. The antigens these receptors bind are not known. Produced via immunoSEQ multiplex PCR; TCRdb's table is partial and in-frame only. Here the sample spans 25,000 to 35,000 clones, around 70% being singletons. This specimen consisted of CD4+ T cells from PBMCs cultured without peptide, obtained after COVID-19 vaccination. The receptors come from a human donor who received a COVID-19 vaccine.

This clone was observed a handful of times. This chain connects TRBV6-1 to TRBJ1-5; D gene uncertain. The CDR3 runs 12 residues. CDR1 MNHNS and CDR2 SASEGT come from the germline V gene. V lost 3 bases and J lost 5, with 5 bases in between. CDR3 coding DNA: TGTGCCAGCAGTGAGCTGGATCAGCCCCAGCATTTT. It encodes CASSELDQPQHF.

This chain joins TRBV4-3 and TRBJ1-6, with unresolved D. Germline CDR1 is LGHNA and CDR2 is YSLEER. The CDR3 runs to 15 residues. With 1 base removed from V and 6 bases from J, the gap between germline ends came to 10 bases. CDR3 nucleotide sequence: TGCGCCAGCAGCCAAGTTATAGGTTTTAATTCACCCCTCCACTTT. It translates to CASSQVIGFNSPLHF.

This clone was seen a few times. The chain uses TRBV28 and TRBJ2-7, with D possibly TRBD1 on 5 matching bases. Trimming shortened V by 2 bases and J by 5 bases, and 19 bases separated the two germline ends. CDR3 size: 16 residues. The V gene's germline CDR1 is MDHEN and CDR2 SYDVKM. The CDR3 is CASSLHGYAGINEQYF. CDR3 coding DNA: TGTGCCAGCAGTTTACACGGGTACGCAGGGATAAACGAGCAGTACTTC. Looking up the rest from reference TRBV28 and TRBJ2-7 gives the full variable domain: DVKVTQSSRYLVKRTGEKVFLECVQDMDHENMFWYRQDPGLGLRLIYFSYDVKMKEKGDIPEGYSVSREKKERFSLILESASTNQTSMYLCASSLHGYAGINEQYFGPGTRLTVT.

The chain has TRBV7-9 and TRBJ1-1; a weak D match, TRBD1 (5 bases). This CDR3 contains 14 residues. Per the germline V gene, CDR1 is SEHNR and CDR2 is FQNEAQ (reference sequence). The V and J ends lost 3 bases and 3 bases respectively, with 11 bases between them. This CDR3 is CASSFSGGDTEAFF. For the CDR3, the DNA is TGTGCCAGCAGCTTTTCGGGGGGGGACACTGAAGCTTTCTTT.

The chain couples TRBV9 to TRBJ2-1, with D perhaps given as TRBD1 or TRBD2 (6 bases each). This CDR3 has 15 residues. In germline, CDR1 is SGDLS, CDR2 YYNGEE. V was clipped by 0 bases and J by 3 bases, with 10 bases between them. The CDR3 sequence: CASSVAGAGYNEQFF. The CDR3 DNA sequence: TGTGCCAGCAGCGTAGCGGGGGCGGGCTACAATGAGCAGTTCTTC. The full variable domain, rest sourced from reference TRBV9 and TRBJ2-1, is DSGVTQTPKHLITATGQRVTLRCSPRSGDLSVYWYQQSLDQGLQFLIQYYNGEERAKGNILERFSAQQFPDLHSELNLSSLELGDSALYFCASSVAGAGYNEQFFGPGTRLTVL.

This clone was seen a few times. V is TRBV3-1 (or the pseudogene TRBV3-2) and J is TRBJ2-3; TRBD2 matches 7 bases. The J segment lost 2 bases and the V segment lost 4 bases, leaving 6 bases of the junction unmatched. The CDR3 loop spans 15 amino acids. Germline-derived CDR1 and CDR2 are LGHDT and YNNKEL (reference sequence). The CDR3 region has the DNA TGTGCCAGCAGCCTCGGGACTATATACACAGATACGCAGTATTTT. It is translated as CASSLGTIYTDTQYF.

The chain links TRBV28 to TRBJ2-3; TRBD1 matches 7 bases. Germline assignment: CDR1 MDHEN and CDR2 SYDVKM. Trimming took 6 bases from V and 8 from J; bases not matched to a gene: 5. This CDR3 spans 12 amino acids. CDR3 nucleotides: TGTGCCAGCAGACCCGACAGGGTTACGCAGTATTTT. Residues: CASRPDRVTQYF.

The chain combines TRBV7-2 with TRBJ1-1, with D unclear. The CDR3 extends over 15 amino acids. Germline loops: CDR1 SGHTA, CDR2 FQGNSA. Trimming pared 5 bases from V and 0 bases from J, leaving 13 bases between. The DNA of the CDR3 is TGTGCCAGCAGCAATGTCATTAGGGTGAACACTGAAGCTTTCTTT. As protein: CASSNVIRVNTEAFF.

This clone was seen more than once but under ten times. The chain has TRBV18 and TRBJ2-7; D is uncertain. Germline assignment: CDR1 KGHSH and CDR2 LQKENI. V was trimmed by 3 bases and J by 5 bases, leaving 14 bases between them. This CDR3 is built from 14 residues. The CDR3 DNA follows: TGTGCCAGCTCACCGTTAGGGCGCGGTAACGAGCAGTACTTC. Residues: CASSPLGRGNEQYF.

This clone was counted a single time. CDR3 sequence reads: CASSLQGYEQYF. CDR3 DNA: TGTGCCAGCTCATTACAGGGGTACGAGCAGTACTTC. The rearrangement links TRBV18 to TRBJ2-7; TRBD1 matches 7 bases. Germline-derived CDR1 and CDR2 are KGHSH and LQKENI. The CDR3 consists of 12 residues. J was trimmed by 4 bases and V by 5 bases; bases with no gene match: 2.

This chain joins TRBV10-3 and TRBJ1-1; D call uncertain. Trimming removed 8 bases at V and 4 bases at J, with 11 bases between. CDR1 is ENHRY and CDR2 is SYGVKD in the germline V gene. The CDR3 is 12 amino acids. CDR3 sequence reads: CAIAKGGTEAFF. The CDR3 DNA reads as TGTGCCATCGCCAAGGGCGGCACTGAAGCTTTCTTT.

This clone was observed a handful of times. The V and J genes are TRBV27 and TRBJ1-6; 11 positions match TRBD1. The germline V gene encodes CDR1 MNHEY and CDR2 SMNVEV (reference sequence). V lost 6 bases, J lost 11 bases, and 3 bases stayed unmatched. The CDR3 sequence is 13 residues long. The CDR3 nucleotides read TGTGCCAGCAGGGACAGGGGGCAAACACCCCTCCACTTT. Encoded protein: CASRDRGQTPLHF.

This chain joins TRBV5-1 and TRBJ2-2; 8 nucleotides match TRBD2. Germline CDR1 and CDR2: SGHRS and YFSETQ. Trimming at V came to 4 bases and at J to 3 bases, leaving 8 bases not matched to a gene. There are 16 residues in the CDR3. This chain's CDR3 is CASSRGGLEHTGELFF. The CDR3 nucleotides read TGCGCCAGCAGCAGGGGGGGACTAGAGCACACCGGGGAGCTGTTTTTT. Full variable domain (remainder filled in from reference TRBV5-1 and TRBJ2-2): KAGVTQTPRYLIKTRGQQVTLSCSPISGHRSVSWYQQTPGQGLQFLFEYFSETQRNKGNFPGRFSGRQFSNSRSEMNVSTLELGDSALYLCASSRGGLEHTGELFFGEGSRLTVL.

This clone was picked up one time. The V gene is TRBV11-1, the J gene TRBJ2-7; D gene ambiguous. The CDR3 contains 13 residues. Trimming took off 1 base at V and 2 bases at J, with 6 bases between the two ends. Germline-derived CDR1 and CDR2 are SGHAT and FQDESV (reference sequence). The CDR3 DNA follows: TGTGCCAGCAGCTTAGGAGGTCCCTACGAGCAGTACTTC. Protein product: CASSLGGPYEQYF. The full variable domain, in which reference TRBV11-1 and TRBJ2-7 provide the parts outside the CDR3, is EAEVAQSPRYKITEKSQAVAFWCDPISGHATLYWYRQILGQGPELLVQFQDESVVDDSQLPKDRFSAERLKGVDSTLKIQPAELGDSAMYLCASSLGGPYEQYFGPGTRLTVT.

In DNA, the CDR3 is TGTGCCAGCAGCCAACGGGAGACCCAGTACTTC. This gives the protein CASSQRETQYF. This chain connects TRBV7-2 to TRBJ2-5; no clear D. The CDR3 spans 11 residues. Germline CDR1 and CDR2: SGHTA and FQGNSA. V lost 5 bases, J lost 5 bases, and 6 bases lay in between.

This rearrangement joins TRBV7-3 to TRBJ1-4, with D hard to call. Trimming removed 5 bases from V and 8 bases from J, with 9 bases in between. Germline loops: CDR1 SGHTA, CDR2 FQGTGA. This CDR3 is 12 amino acids long. This chain's CDR3 is CASSRWREKLFF. The CDR3 DNA follows: TGTGCCAGCAGCCGGTGGAGAGAAAAACTGTTTTTT.

The V gene is TRBV5-1, the J gene TRBJ2-1, with D possibly being TRBD1 or TRBD2 (5 bases each). Germline assignment: CDR1 SGHRS and CDR2 YFSETQ. The V end lost 5 bases, the J end lost 8 bases, and 20 bases lay between the germline ends. CDR3 length: 15 amino acids. The CDR3 loop reads CASRSRGLGGDEQFF. The DNA of the CDR3 is TGCGCCAGCAGATCCCGGGGCTTGGGTGGGGATGAGCAGTTCTTC. The full variable domain, rest sourced from reference TRBV5-1 and TRBJ2-1, is KAGVTQTPRYLIKTRGQQVTLSCSPISGHRSVSWYQQTPGQGLQFLFEYFSETQRNKGNFPGRFSGRQFSNSRSEMNVSTLELGDSALYLCASRSRGLGGDEQFFGPGTRLTVL.

This clone has only one observation. The rearrangement links TRBV13 to TRBJ2-1; 11 positions match TRBD2. J gave up 4 bases and V 5 bases, and 7 bases lay outside the gene matches. Germline V CDR1 and CDR2: PRHDT, FYEKMQ (reference sequence). CDR3 length: 16 residues. Here the CDR3 reads CASSPIAGGPYNEQFF. CDR3 DNA sequence: TGTGCCAGCAGCCCGATAGCGGGAGGGCCATACAATGAGCAGTTCTTC.

This rearrangement joins TRBV3-1 (or the pseudogene TRBV3-2) to TRBJ2-2; D perhaps matches TRBD2 (6 bases). Per germline, CDR1 LGHDT and CDR2 YNNKEL (reference sequence). This CDR3 has 14 residues. V lost 1 base and J lost 5, with 8 bases in between. The CDR3 sequence: CASSQVAGTGELFF. For the CDR3, the DNA is TGTGCCAGCAGCCAAGTTGCGGGGACCGGGGAGCTGTTTTTT.

J is TRBJ1-5 and V is TRBV2, with a weak D call TRBD1 (5 bases). Trimming took 6 bases from V and 0 from J, leaving 12 bases between them. The CDR3 length is 15 residues. Germline V gene sequence: CDR1 SNHLY, CDR2 FYNNEI. The CDR3 sequence: CASSGGINSNQPQHF. As DNA, the CDR3 is TGTGCCAGCAGCGGGGGGATTAATAGCAATCAGCCCCAGCATTTT.

The V gene is TRBV6-2 or TRBV6-3, the J gene TRBJ1-1, with D maybe TRBD1 (6 bases). Germline V gives CDR1 MNHEY, CDR2 SVGEGT. V dropped 4 bases and J dropped 1 base, with 10 bases sitting between them. This CDR3 has 14 amino acids. CDR3 loop: CASSWTVSNTEAFF. The CDR3, as DNA: TGTGCCAGCAGTTGGACAGTTTCGAACACTGAAGCTTTCTTT.